The 7 T cell receptor beta chains below were found in one sample sequenced in a study of T-cell memory formation after mild COVID-19 listed by TCRdb under 2021. The library was built by means of 5' RACE. The sequencing machine was an Illumina NovaSeq 6000. Clones were called with MiXCR by TCRdb after fastp trimmed the public reads at Q25, and only in-frame beta chains were retained. Rows with one shared CDR3 protein collapse into an entry with the most common genes and DNA. This sample is represented by fewer than 250,000 distinct CDR3 sequences; roughly a tenth of them were singletons. The top ten clonotypes cover roughly 3% of the sample. Sequenced input: PBMCs or a T cell subset sorted from them (not recorded which). The source is a man aged 18 to 29 who had mild COVID-19 (a few samples of this study predate the infection). The sample titles of this study are shuffled in the database, so cell type and time point are left out; the donor was told from shared clones.

The gene calls are TRBV5-5 and TRBJ2-1, with D uncertain. The CDR3 extends over 11 amino acids. CDR1 is SGHKS and CDR2 is YYEKEE in the germline V gene (reference sequence). V lost 0 bases to trimming and J lost 10 bases, with 5 bases between them. This chain's CDR3 is CASSLDREQFF. In nucleotides, the CDR3 is TGTGCCAGCAGCTTGGACCGGGAGCAGTTCTTC.

This clonotype was seen only a few times. The gene calls are TRBV6-2 or TRBV6-3 and TRBJ1-1; D not resolved. Germline V gene data show CDR1 as MNHEY and CDR2 as SVGEGT. The V gene lost 5 bases and the J gene lost 10 bases, with 14 bases spanning the gap. CDR3 length: 12 amino acids. This CDR3 reads CASSLGERGAFF. DNA for the CDR3: TGTGCCAGCAGTCTTGGGGAACGGGGAGCTTTCTTT.

J is TRBJ2-1 and V is TRBV2; D might be TRBD2 (6 bases). The CDR3 totals 15 residues. Germline assignment: CDR1 SNHLY and CDR2 FYNNEI. Trimming removed 7 bases at V and 0 bases at J, with 13 bases between. The chain's CDR3 is CASKTSSHSYNEQFF. CDR3 bases: TGTGCCAGCAAAACTAGCTCACACTCCTACAATGAGCAGTTCTTC. Supplemented by reference TRBV2 and TRBJ2-1, the full variable domain reads EPEVTQTPSHQVTQMGQEVILRCVPISNHLYFYWYRQILGQKVEFLVSFYNNEISEKSEIFDDQFSVERPDGSNFTLKIRSTKLEDSAMYFCASKTSSHSYNEQFFGPGTRLTVL.

This rearrangement joins TRBV7-2 to TRBJ2-3; 9 positions match TRBD2. Losses at the gene ends were 0 bases for V and 2 bases for J; bases not matched to a gene: 6. This CDR3 region has 17 residues. CDR1 is SGHTA and CDR2 is FQGNSA in the germline V gene. This CDR3 reads CASSLAGLAGITDTQYF. In DNA form, the CDR3 reads TGTGCCAGCAGCTTAGCCGGGCTAGCGGGGATCACAGATACGCAGTATTTT.

This clonotype came up many times. The chain uses TRBV5-1 and TRBJ2-5; D is ambiguous. The CDR3 consists of 15 residues. V lost 2 bases, J lost 0 bases, and 11 bases lay in between. CDR1 and CDR2 from the germline V gene are SGHRS and YFSETQ. The CDR3, as DNA: TGCGCCAGCAGCTTCCTTTCAGACTACCAAGAGACCCAGTACTTC. Protein: CASSFLSDYQETQYF.

This clonotype has a handful of counts. The gene calls are TRBV7-9 and TRBJ1-2; the D is unclear. Per germline, CDR1 SEHNR and CDR2 FQNEAQ (reference sequence). The CDR3 loop spans 14 amino acids. V gave up 6 bases and J gave up 2 bases, with 13 bases separating them. Written as DNA, the CDR3 is TGTGCCAGCAGTCCCCCAGGCCTCAACTATGGCTACACCTTC. Protein product: CASSPPGLNYGYTF.

This clonotype was seen a few times. V gene TRBV5-1 combines with J gene TRBJ1-1; 10 bases are shared with TRBD1. CDR3 size: 16 residues. With 1 base clipped from V and 0 bases from J, the junction kept 3 bases outside the gene matches. Germline CDR1 SGHRS, CDR2 YFSETQ. This CDR3 is CASSLMGQGMNTEAFF. DNA of the CDR3: TGCGCCAGCAGCTTGATGGGACAGGGGATGAACACTGAAGCTTTCTTT.